This is a list of T cell receptor beta chains from one sample in a study of T cells in Graves' hyperthyroidism and ophthalmopathy. MiXCR, applied by TCRdb to the multiplex PCR reads, yields one record per CDR3 protein. The sample shows 400,000 to 500,000 distinct CDR3 sequences, roughly 15% of them seen only once. The sample taken for sequencing was blood. These receptors were taken from a man younger than 30 with Graves' ophthalmopathy. Both conserved end residues are part of each CDR3. Each record gives: clone size, V gene, J gene, D gene, CDR3 DNA, CDR3 protein. D genes are given only for firm matches. Where a row states a size, it is once, few, many or the class of an expanded clone; other rows omit it.

few	TRBV19	TRBJ1-2	.	TGTGCCAGTAGTATAATGGGGGCGTATGGCTACACCTTC	CASSIMGAYGYTF
many	TRBV27	TRBJ1-1	TRBD1	TGTGCCAGCAGTCCAGGGGGTTTAGAGTACACTGAAGCTTTCTTT	CASSPGGLEYTEAFF
.	TRBV24-1	TRBJ2-3	TRBD1	TGTGCCACCAGTCTGGGACAGCGCACAGATACGCAGTATTTT	CATSLGQRTDTQYF
few	TRBV5-4	TRBJ2-2	.	TGTGCCAGCAGTCCAGCCTACGGGAACACCGGGGAGCTGTTTTTT	CASSPAYGNTGELFF
many	TRBV11-3	TRBJ2-1	TRBD2	TGTGCCAGCAGCGACCTGAAGGGACTAGCTAGTGAGCAGTTCTTC	CASSDLKGLASEQFF
many	TRBV3-1	TRBJ1-1	TRBD1	TGTGCCAGCAGCCAAAGGGACAGCTACACTGAAGCTTTCTTT	CASSQRDSYTEAFF
many	TRBV7-9	TRBJ2-7	.	TGTGCCAGCAGCTTAGTTGATGTACAGGGTACCTACGAGCAGTACTTC	CASSLVDVQGTYEQYF
many	TRBV3-1	TRBJ2-3	TRBD2	TGTGCCAGCAGTAAGGGGACTAGCGGAACAGATACGCAGTATTTT	CASSKGTSGTDTQYF
few	TRBV24-1	TRBJ2-5	.	TGTGCCACCAGCGGATTTGGGGGGGGCTCCCAAGAGACCCAGTACTTC	CATSGFGGGSQETQYF
many	TRBV5-6	TRBJ2-1	.	TGTGCCAGCAGCTTGTTACTTTACTCGTACAATGAGCAGTTCTTC	CASSLLLYSYNEQFF
.	TRBV12-3/TRBV12-4	TRBJ2-5	TRBD2	TGTGCCAGCAGTTTAGCGCAGCGGGGGGGCGACACCCAGTACTTC	CASSLAQRGGDTQYF
many	TRBV24-1	TRBJ1-2	.	TGTGCCACCAGTGAGGAAAGGGGCGGCTACACCTTC	CATSEERGGYTF
.	TRBV5-1	TRBJ2-7	TRBD2	TGCGCCAGCAGCGTCGGATCGGGGGGCTACGAGCAGTACTTC	CASSVGSGGYEQYF
.	TRBV28	TRBJ2-7	.	TGTGCCAGCAGTTTAGGAGGGGCTTTGGGTTCCTACGAGCAGTACTTC	CASSLGGALGSYEQYF
many	TRBV5-1	TRBJ2-1	TRBD1	TGCGCCAGCAGCTTGATACCCAAAGGGGGCTTGGTCAATGAGCAGTTCTTC	CASSLIPKGGLVNEQFF
few	TRBV27	TRBJ2-7	.	TGTGCCAGCAGTTCCCATTGGACAGTCCTATATTACGAGCAGTACTTC	CASSSHWTVLYYEQYF
many	TRBV6-5	TRBJ2-3	.	TGTGCCAGCAGTTACTTTCCGATTCCCAACACAGATACGCAGTATTTT	CASSYFPIPNTDTQYF
many	TRBV20-1	TRBJ2-1	.	TGCAGTGCTAGCCAGGGCGGGCCTTACAATGAGCAGTTCTTC	CSASQGGPYNEQFF